This T cell receptor (beta chain) appears in the sequencing data of a study of T cells in Graves' hyperthyroidism and ophthalmopathy. The wider study: At initial diagnosis, before any treatment had begun, peripheral blood was obtained.

The CDR3 covers 14 residues. CDR1 is SGHNT, CDR2 YENEEA, per germline. V lost 6 bases, J lost 0 bases, and 8 bases lay in between. There were TCR beta CDR3 regions amplified from RNA transcripts. The TCR CDR3 first-round RT-PCR relied on the HTBI primer set. From the multiplex PCR reads, TCRdb called clonotypes with MiXCR, one entry per CDR3 protein. Of approximately 380,000 distinct CDR3 sequences listed, over 15% are singletons. This clonotype was recorded only once. Clinical symptoms, serum thyroxine and TRAb, thyroid ultrasound and orbital computed tomography were used for the diagnoses. The chain links TRBV11-3 to TRBJ2-2; weak D call: TRBD2 (5 bases). The sample was blood. This TCR was sampled from a woman aged 18-35 years with Graves' hyperthyroidism. CDR3 nucleotides: TGTGCCAGCAGTTCCGGGACGAACACCGGGGAGCTGTTTTTT. It is translated as CASSSGTNTGELFF.